Sequencing of this T cell receptor beta chain was carried out in a study of technical replicates of blood from several donors (dated by TCRdb to the late 2010s). The germline V gene gives CDR1 as KGHSH and CDR2 as LQKENI. The CDR3 numbers 14 residues from cysteine through phenylalanine. The read is trimmed to its CDR3 DNA, 42 bases read in frame from base 1. The V and J ends are trimmed by 1 base and 6 bases, leaving 9 bases between them. Libraries were built with the immunoSEQ multiplex PCR assay. The source is immuneACCESS, and TCRdb retained only in-frame sequences with V and J called. Part of the clones is not carried over; for the studies checked, unresolved V genes explain less than half of this, and the remainder is unexplained. The sample yields tens of thousands of clones; around 94% were counted once. The biggest ten clones account for roughly 0.37% of the sample. In the case of this clone: Which antigen it targets is not known. Base qualities are not at hand, and no much larger clone is one base apart.

The source is a human donor in good health. Sequenced material: T cells isolated from PBMCs. The sequence is built from TRBV18 and TRBJ1-4; the D region possibly corresponds to TRBD1 (5 bases align). The DNA sequence is given as TGTGCCAGCTCACCACGGGGGGTAGATGAAAAACTGTTTTTT. Its protein is CASSPRGVDEKLFF.